The 26 T cell receptor beta chains listed next were all sequenced from one sample in a study of PD-1 blockade in classical Hodgkin lymphoma. Stated time point: newly diagnosed, previously untreated cHL patient sample. Generated by immunoSEQ multiplex PCR, the TCRdb table keeps only in-frame clones and is missing some. The table has some 70,000 clones, about 94% seen once. Sequencing input: peripheral blood mononuclear cells (PBMCs). The receptors were gathered from a human donor with classical Hodgkin lymphoma.

J is TRBJ2-5 and V is TRBV7-3, with TRBD1 identical over 9 bases. CDR1 SGHTA and CDR2 FQGTGA come from the germline V gene. Trimming took 6 bases from V and 4 from J; bases not matched to a gene: 3. CDR3 length: 13 amino acids. The CDR3 DNA sequence: TGTGCCAGCAGGGGACAGGGCCGAGAGACCCAGTACTTC. Amino acid sequence: CASRGQGRETQYF.

This chain connects TRBV11-2 to TRBJ2-7; TRBD1 or TRBD2 may be the D gene (5 bases each). Germline V gene data show CDR1 as SGHAT and CDR2 as FQNNGV. V lost 5 bases to trimming and J lost 12 bases, with 17 bases between them. This CDR3 has 12 residues. The CDR3 loop is CASSPTGQGRYF. The CDR3 DNA sequence: TGTGCCAGCAGCCCCACGGGGCAGGGTCGGTACTTC.

The rearrangement joins TRBV13 to TRBJ2-1, with D unclear. Per the germline V gene, CDR1 is PRHDT and CDR2 is FYEKMQ (reference sequence). Trimming took off 2 bases at V and 9 bases at J, with 5 bases between the two ends. The CDR3 has 11 residues. The CDR3 DNA is TGTGCCAGCAGCTTATATTCTGAGCAGTTCTTC. Amino acids: CASSLYSEQFF.

The V call is TRBV5-6, the J call TRBJ1-5; D unclear. This CDR3 has 14 amino acids. Germline CDR1 reads SGHDT; CDR2 reads YYEEEE. V lost 4 bases and J lost 0, with 8 bases in between. The CDR3 DNA reads as TGTGCCAGCAGCGCCCAATATAGCAATCAGCCCCAGCATTTT. Translated, it gives CASSAQYSNQPQHF. The full variable domain, with the rest looked up from reference TRBV5-6 and TRBJ1-5, is DAGVTQSPTHLIKTRGQQVTLRCSPKSGHDTVSWYQQALGQGPQFIFQYYEEEERQRGNFPDRFSGHQFPNYSSELNVNALLLGDSALYLCASSAQYSNQPQHFGDGTRLSIL.

The chain employs TRBV11-3 and TRBJ2-3; maybe TRBD1 (5 bases). The V gene's germline CDR1 is SGHNT and CDR2 YENEEA. The CDR3 extends over 14 amino acids. Trimming stripped 5 bases from V and 2 bases from J, with 11 bases between. The CDR3 loop is CASSPAGYTDTQYF. CDR3 bases: TGTGCCAGCAGCCCGGCAGGGTACACAGATACGCAGTATTTT.

Comments on this clone: Other DNA sequences from this sample encode an identical CDR3 as well. The V gene is TRBV6-5, the J gene TRBJ2-1; 7 bases map to TRBD2. Germline CDR1 reads MNHEY; CDR2 reads SVGAGI. The CDR3 loop spans 16 amino acids. V shed 0 bases, J shed 0 bases, and the junction held 2 bases outside the gene matches. The CDR3 loop is CASSYSAGSSYNEQFF. The CDR3 nucleotides are TGTGCCAGCAGTTACTCAGCGGGGAGCTCCTACAATGAGCAGTTCTTC.

The chain couples TRBV6-5 to TRBJ1-2; 9 bases align to TRBD1. Germline V gene lookup returns CDR1 MNHEY and CDR2 SVGAGI. The J segment lost 8 bases and the V segment lost 6 bases, leaving 10 bases of the junction unmatched. There are 14 residues in the CDR3. DNA of the CDR3: TGTGCCAGCAGCCGAAGCCGGACAGGGGACGGCTACACCTTC. As protein: CASSRSRTGDGYTF.

The chain recombines TRBV19 with TRBJ1-2; D is uncertain. The CDR3 sequence is 13 residues long. Germline V gives CDR1 LNHDA, CDR2 SQIVND (reference sequence). V lost 5 bases, J lost 4 bases, and 11 bases lay in between. CDR3 loop: CASSSGNPYGYTF. Here the CDR3 DNA reads TGTGCCAGTAGTTCGGGGAATCCCTATGGCTACACCTTC.

This sequence joins TRBV4-2 and TRBJ1-2; a weak D match, TRBD1 (5 bases). Between the trimmed V and J ends, which lost 3 bases and 7 bases, there was a span of 15 bases. The CDR3 length is 14 residues. From germline, CDR1 is LGHNA and CDR2 YNFKEQ. CDR3 sequence: CASSHGEGSGGYTF. CDR3 nucleotides: TGTGCCAGCAGCCATGGGGAGGGGAGCGGTGGCTACACCTTC.

The count of this clone is one. This rearrangement joins TRBV2 to TRBJ1-4; 7 bases fit TRBD1. V lost 6 bases and J lost 8; bases outside the gene matches: 9. The CDR3 consists of 14 residues. Per the germline V gene, CDR1 is SNHLY and CDR2 is FYNNEI. CDR3 protein: CASRDRQGREKLFF. The CDR3 coding sequence is TGTGCCAGCAGAGATCGACAGGGTAGGGAAAAACTGTTTTTT.

This clone appeared a single time. The V gene is TRBV5-5, the J gene TRBJ1-4, with D perhaps matching TRBD1 (6 bases). Germline CDR1 reads SGHKS; CDR2 reads YYEKEE (reference sequence). This CDR3 contains 15 residues. The V end was cut by 3 bases, the J end by 4 bases, with 13 bases between. In nucleotides, the CDR3 is TGTGCCAGCAGCTCTCAGACAGGTTATAATGAAAAACTGTTTTTT. The encoded protein is CASSSQTGYNEKLFF.

This chain uses TRBV27 with TRBJ1-5; TRBD1 matches at 8 bases. Germline loops: CDR1 MNHEY, CDR2 SMNVEV (reference sequence). This CDR3 contains 15 residues. V gave up 5 bases and J gave up 3 bases; unmatched junction bases: 6. CDR3 nucleotide sequence: TGTGCCAGCAGTCCGACAGGGGCGTTCAATCAGCCCCAGCATTTT. Encoded protein: CASSPTGAFNQPQHF.

V gene TRBV19 combines with J gene TRBJ2-1; 9 nucleotides match TRBD1. Trimming at V came to 7 bases and at J to 2 bases, leaving 6 bases not matched to a gene. CDR1 is LNHDA, CDR2 SQIVND, per germline (reference sequence). The CDR3 has 15 residues. The CDR3 protein is CASNTGQGTYNEQFF. CDR3 DNA: TGTGCCAGTAATACCGGACAGGGGACCTACAATGAGCAGTTCTTC.

The rearrangement joins TRBV5-1 to TRBJ2-5; D not certain. V lost 0 bases and J lost 0, with 18 bases in between. This CDR3 is 18 amino acids long. Germline V gene sequence: CDR1 SGHRS, CDR2 YFSETQ. CDR3 sequence (DNA): TGCGCCAGCAGCTTGGCCGGCGGCAACGGTGGGGACCAAGAGACCCAGTACTTC. Its translation: CASSLAGGNGGDQETQYF. Combining the CDR3 with reference TRBV5-1 and TRBJ2-5 gives the whole variable domain KAGVTQTPRYLIKTRGQQVTLSCSPISGHRSVSWYQQTPGQGLQFLFEYFSETQRNKGNFPGRFSGRQFSNSRSEMNVSTLELGDSALYLCASSLAGGNGGDQETQYFGPGTRLLVL.

This clone came up a few times. The CDR3 coding sequence is TGTGCCAGCAGTGGACACTGGAGCGTTAACACCGGGGAGCTGTTTTTT. Residues: CASSGHWSVNTGELFF. The V gene is TRBV6-1, the J gene TRBJ2-2, with unresolved D. V gave up 4 bases and J gave up 2 bases, with 14 bases separating them. Germline V gene sequence: CDR1 MNHNS, CDR2 SASEGT. The CDR3 runs to 16 residues.

The chain combines TRBV6-1 with TRBJ1-1; possibly TRBD1 for D (5 bases). Germline lookup yields CDR1 MNHNS and CDR2 SASEGT. The V gene lost 3 bases and the J gene lost 9 bases, with 11 bases spanning the gap. The CDR3 sequence is 12 residues long. For the CDR3, the DNA is TGTGCCAGCAGTGACATCGACAGAAAAGCTTTCTTT. This translates into CASSDIDRKAFF.

The chain employs TRBV28 and TRBJ1-3, with no clear D. Germline V gene data show CDR1 as MDHEN and CDR2 as SYDVKM. Trimming shortened V by 3 bases and J by 8 bases, and 14 bases separated the two germline ends. The CDR3 runs to 14 residues. CDR3 sequence: CASSFFALTHTIYF. The DNA for the CDR3 is TGTGCCAGCAGTTTTTTCGCCCTCACACACACCATATATTTT.

V and J are TRBV7-8 and TRBJ2-3, with 10 bases that match TRBD1. CDR1 SGHVS and CDR2 FQNEAQ come from the germline V gene. This CDR3 comprises 18 residues. J gave up 2 bases and V 1 base, and 9 bases lay outside the gene matches. The CDR3: CASSLERTGGWVTDTQYF. As DNA, the CDR3 is TGTGCCAGCAGCTTAGAGCGGACAGGGGGATGGGTCACAGATACGCAGTATTTT.

This chain connects TRBV7-2 to TRBJ2-7; 7 positions agree with TRBD1. Germline-derived CDR1 and CDR2 are SGHTA and FQGNSA. Trimming removed 0 bases from V and 5 bases from J; junction bases left unmatched: 7. The CDR3 has 15 residues. As DNA, the CDR3 is TGTGCCAGCAGCTTAGCGACAGGGTGGAGCAACGAGCAGTACTTC. This gives the protein CASSLATGWSNEQYF.

The chain recombines TRBV5-1 with TRBJ1-3; a weak D match, TRBD1 (5 bases). CDR1 and CDR2 from the germline V gene are SGHRS and YFSETQ. CDR3 size: 17 residues. The V end was cut by 0 bases, the J end by 0 bases, with 13 bases between. CDR3 residues: CASSLEGGASSGNTIYF. The CDR3 DNA reads as TGCGCCAGCAGCTTGGAAGGAGGGGCGAGCTCTGGAAACACCATATATTTT.

The rearrangement uses TRBV5-4 and TRBJ2-2; 13 bases align to TRBD2. Trimming at V came to 3 bases and at J to 5 bases, leaving 4 bases not matched to a gene. The CDR3 length is 16 residues. CDR1 and CDR2 (germline): SGHNT, YYREEE (reference sequence). The CDR3 region is CASSSLTSGGTGELFF. Written as DNA, the CDR3 is TGTGCCAGCAGCTCCTTGACTAGCGGGGGGACCGGGGAGCTGTTTTTT.

CDR3 DNA: TGTGCCACCAGCAGAATCCGAGGGAGCTCCTACGAGCAGTACTTC. Translated, it gives CATSRIRGSSYEQYF. V gene TRBV15 combines with J gene TRBJ2-7; TRBD2 is a possible D gene (5 bases). CDR1 and CDR2 from the germline V gene are LNHNV and YYDKDF (reference sequence). The CDR3 runs 15 residues. V lost 2 bases to trimming and J lost 0 bases, with 11 bases between them.

The J gene is TRBJ1-6, the V gene TRBV7-9, with unresolved D. Germline V CDR1 and CDR2: SEHNR, FQNEAQ (reference sequence). This CDR3 comprises 16 residues. V lost 4 bases and J lost 0, with 10 bases in between. CDR3 sequence reads: CASSSTGRSYNSPLHF. In DNA form, the CDR3 reads TGTGCCAGCAGCTCTACCGGACGCTCCTATAATTCACCCCTCCACTTT.

This chain uses TRBV6-6 with TRBJ1-2; D is uncertain. V was cut by 0 bases and J by 6 bases, with 8 bases left in between. Germline CDR1 is MNHNY and CDR2 is SVGAGI (reference sequence). This CDR3 is built from 13 residues. In DNA, the CDR3 is TGTGCCAGCAGTTACTCGATGCACCATGGCTACACCTTC. Its translation is CASSYSMHHGYTF.

The chain is built from TRBV7-9 and TRBJ1-3, with 8 bases that match TRBD1. The CDR3 sequence is 12 residues long. Germline values: CDR1 SEHNR, CDR2 FQNEAQ (reference sequence). The J segment lost 2 bases and the V segment lost 11 bases, leaving 2 bases of the junction unmatched. CDR3 in DNA: TGTGCCCGACAGGGGACTGGAAACACCATATATTTT. Its protein is CARQGTGNTIYF. The variable domain in full, with the rest retrieved from reference TRBV7-9 and TRBJ1-3, is DTGVSQNPRHKITKRGQNVTFRCDPISEHNRLYWYRQTLGQGPEFLTYFQNEAQLEKSRLLSDRFSAERPKGSFSTLEIQRTEQGDSAMYLCARQGTGNTIYFGEGSWLTVV.

The V call is TRBV29-1, the J call TRBJ1-1; 7 bases fit TRBD1. Losses at the gene ends were 5 bases for V and 5 bases for J; bases not matched to a gene: 11. The germline V gene encodes CDR1 SQVTM and CDR2 ANQGSEA. The CDR3 sequence is 14 residues long. The CDR3 protein is CSVYLSSGGTEAFF. CDR3 sequence (DNA): TGCAGCGTTTACCTTTCCTCAGGGGGAACTGAAGCTTTCTTT.